A selection of T cell receptor beta chains follows, all from one sample in a study of cytomegalovirus exposure and HLA in healthy donors. Clones were sequenced by immunoSEQ multiplex PCR, and TCRdb holds only the in-frame ones, with some missing. The table lists approximately 140,000 clones, about 82% of them singletons. Sequencing was done on a sample of PBMCs. The origin of the receptors is a boy younger than 18 in good health and CMV-seronegative. Each CDR3 is given without its conserved first and last residue. Each record gives: V gene, CDR3 protein.

TRBV5-1	ASSDGQGALGLYGYT
TRBV4-2	ASSQVGLAGYEQF
TRBV10-3	AIRGTVDGNTIY
TRBV10-3	AMTSVQETQY
TRBV7-8	ASSNDRGGLGQPQH
TRBV6-5	ASSLGGPNTEAF
TRBV2	ASSEEPSGLNNEQF
TRBV30	AWSSGVWEQY
TRBV7-2	ASREASGSSDTQY
TRBV5-1	ASSFRDNGNEQY
TRBV10-3	AISEAGGTNQPQH
TRBV9	ASSVTSGGPDEQY